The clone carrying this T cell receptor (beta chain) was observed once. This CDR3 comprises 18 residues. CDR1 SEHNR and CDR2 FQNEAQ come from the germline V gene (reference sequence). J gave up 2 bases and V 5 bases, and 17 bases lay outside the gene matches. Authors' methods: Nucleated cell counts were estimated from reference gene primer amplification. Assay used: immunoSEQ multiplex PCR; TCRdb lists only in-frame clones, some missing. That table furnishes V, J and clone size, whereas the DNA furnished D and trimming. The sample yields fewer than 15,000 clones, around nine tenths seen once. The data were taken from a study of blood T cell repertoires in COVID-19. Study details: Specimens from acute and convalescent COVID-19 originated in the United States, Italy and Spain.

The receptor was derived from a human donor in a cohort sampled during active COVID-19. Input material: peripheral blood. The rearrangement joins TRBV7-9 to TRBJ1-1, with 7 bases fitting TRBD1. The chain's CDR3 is CASSPGMTGHPRNTEAFF. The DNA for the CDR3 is TGTGCCAGCAGCCCCGGGATGACAGGGCATCCGCGAAACACTGAAGCTTTCTTT.